This T cell receptor beta chain was obtained from a study of OX40 agonist ivuxolimab in advanced cancers. Whole-study findings and limits: Fewer expanded clones were found on average in CD4+ than in CD8+ T cells.

Germline CDR1 reads MNHEY; CDR2 reads SMNVEV (reference sequence). The trim removed 5 bases at V and 2 bases at J, leaving 5 bases unmatched. This CDR3 has 15 amino acids. Some clones are missing from TCRdb's copy, which holds only in-frame ones; the method was immunoSEQ multiplex PCR. The profile shows approximately 35,000 clones, under 85% of them singletons. As to this clone: The antigen is undetermined.

V usage is TRBV27 and J usage is TRBJ1-3, with TRBD1 identical over 8 bases. The source of this sequence is an adult with an advanced solid tumor such as melanoma, head and neck, liver or kidney cancer. The sample consisted of CD4+ or CD8+ T cells sorted from blood, taken in a trial of the OX40 agonist ivuxolimab. CDR3 bases: TGTGCCAGCAGTCTTGGACAGGGTGCTGGAAACACCATATATTTT. It specifies CASSLGQGAGNTIYF.